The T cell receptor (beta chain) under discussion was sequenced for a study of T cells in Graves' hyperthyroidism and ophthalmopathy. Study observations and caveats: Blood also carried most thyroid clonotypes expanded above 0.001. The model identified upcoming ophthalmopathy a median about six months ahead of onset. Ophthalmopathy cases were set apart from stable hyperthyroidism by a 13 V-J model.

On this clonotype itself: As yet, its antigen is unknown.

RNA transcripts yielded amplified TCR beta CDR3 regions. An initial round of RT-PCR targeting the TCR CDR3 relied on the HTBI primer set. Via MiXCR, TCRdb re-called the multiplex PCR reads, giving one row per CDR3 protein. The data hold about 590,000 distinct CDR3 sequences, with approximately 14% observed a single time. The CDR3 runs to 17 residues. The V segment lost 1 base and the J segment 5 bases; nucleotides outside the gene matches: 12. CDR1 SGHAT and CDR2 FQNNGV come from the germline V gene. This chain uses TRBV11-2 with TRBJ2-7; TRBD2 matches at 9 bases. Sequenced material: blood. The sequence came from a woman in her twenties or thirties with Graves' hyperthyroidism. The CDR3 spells CASSLALTSGPSNEQYF. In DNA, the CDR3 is TGTGCCAGCAGCTTAGCCTTGACTAGCGGCCCCTCTAACGAGCAGTACTTC.